This T cell receptor (beta chain) came from a study of T cells after yellow fever vaccination. Study context: Libraries from low-cell-number fractions were prepared with the SMART-Seq v4 Ultra Low Input RNA kit.

The 5'RACE template-switching step produced TCR cDNA and added a universal primer site and UMIs. TCRdb independently ran MiXCR on the 5' RACE reads; one entry per CDR3 protein. The table records roughly 500,000 distinct CDR3 sequences, less than 20% of them present only once. This CDR3 has 14 amino acids. V was trimmed by 3 bases and J by 6 bases, leaving 15 bases between them. Germline V gene data show CDR1 as GTSNPN and CDR2 as SVGIG (reference sequence). Overall study results and limits: There was a small share of clonotypes that showed up in both the CD4 and CD8 compartments. Post-booster repertoires again held most primary-vaccination clones (about 96% CD4, 88% CD8).

Regarding this clonotype: The antigen remains undetermined.

V gene TRBV30 combines with J gene TRBJ2-1, with D perhaps matching TRBD2 (6 bases). The receptor comes from a man aged 25 to 40 who received the YFV17D yellow fever vaccine. The sequencing here drew on PBMCs, taken 15 days after the yellow fever booster vaccination. The CDR3 region is CAWSGGAKSNEQFF. In nucleotides, the CDR3 is TGTGCCTGGAGCGGCGGGGCTAAGAGCAATGAGCAGTTCTTC. Drawing the rest from reference TRBV30 and TRBJ2-1, the complete variable domain is SQTIHQWPATLVQPVGSPLSLECTVEGTSNPNLYWYRQAAGRGLQLLFYSVGIGQISSEVPQNLSASRPQDRQFILSSKKLLLSDSGFYLCAWSGGAKSNEQFFGPGTRLTVL.